This T cell receptor (beta chain) was retrieved from a study of blood T cell repertoires in COVID-19. On the study more broadly: In each case, the material was cDNA or gDNA derived from T cells, B-cell-depleted T cells, or PBMCs.

Original analysis: Reference gene primer amplification in the assay estimated nucleated cell counts. This table comes from immunoSEQ multiplex PCR, and its TCRdb copy is limited to in-frame clones, with some not included. From that table come the V and J calls and clone size; the DNA was used to work out D and trimming. The data hold 130,000 or so clones, with 86% observed a single time. The receptor's source is a woman aged 60-75 years with acute or convalescent COVID-19. Sample: peripheral blood.

CDR3 loop: CASSTGASGGTEAFF. The DNA for the CDR3 is TGTGCCAGCAGTACAGGGGCCTCAGGAGGGACTGAAGCTTTCTTT. This chain links TRBV6-5 with TRBJ1-1; 7 bases line up with TRBD1. From germline, CDR1 is MNHEY and CDR2 SVGAGI. After removal of 5 bases from V and 5 bases from J, the junction contained 11 bases not matched to a gene. This CDR3 has 15 residues.